The sequence of this TCR beta chain was determined in a study of T-cell reconstitution after alpha-beta-depleted transplantation in children. General study points: Diversity and T-cell counts at one year after transplant derived mostly from new T cells. Several hundred rapidly expanded clones from non-depleted graft cells reportedly supplied alpha-beta T cells about two months post-transplant.

TCRbeta library preparation incorporated unique molecular identifiers. MiXCR, applied by TCRdb to the PCR reads, yields one record per CDR3 protein. Of about 260,000 distinct CDR3 sequences listed, approximately 8.9% are singletons. The sample holds many counts of this clonotype. The target antigen is unknown. This CDR3 region has 14 residues. The V gene lost 4 bases and the J gene lost 6 bases, with 15 bases spanning the gap. Germline CDR1 reads MDHEN; CDR2 reads SYDVKM. The sample consisted of PBMCs, mostly from graft donor cells, taken 180 days after TCRalphabeta/CD19-depleted stem cell transplant. The origin of this receptor is a male patient younger than 18 who had a stem cell transplant for acute lymphoblastic leukemia, so the T cells may come from the graft donor. The rearrangement uses TRBV28 and TRBJ1-2; a weak D match, TRBD1 (5 bases). CDR3 sequence (DNA): TGTGCCAGCAGTTGGACTACAAGGGGTGATGGCTACACCTTC. As protein: CASSWTTRGDGYTF.